This TCR beta chain was identified during a study of metastatic and nonmetastatic thyroid tumors. Whole-study context: Where malignant and benign thyroid patients were concerned, repertoires were compared across blood and tumor or nodule tissue.

TCRdb reanalyzed the PCR reads via MiXCR. The sample holds about 30,000 clones, more than 20% seen once. Every patient underwent thyroid surgery untreated. This clone was counted at least ten times. What it binds is unknown. Overall study findings and caveats: Significantly higher TCR beta diversity was reportedly seen in malignant thyroid tumors than benign nodules, in blood and tumor.

V was clipped by 0 bases and J by 3 bases, with 12 bases between them. CDR3 length: 15 residues. Germline CDR1 is SGHRS and CDR2 is YFSETQ. The sequencing sample was made of blood. The chain carries TRBV5-1 and TRBJ2-5; D is ambiguous. This TCR was sampled from a female donor with papillary thyroid cancer or a benign thyroid nodule (not recorded which). Some clones in this sample may be carry-over from other donors' samples. The chain's CDR3 is CASSLVYGDEETQYF. For the CDR3, the DNA is TGCGCCAGCAGCTTGGTATATGGGGATGAAGAGACCCAGTACTTC.